Listed below are T cell receptor beta chains from one sample, sequenced in a study of T cells in Graves' hyperthyroidism and ophthalmopathy. One entry per CDR3 protein results from TCRdb running MiXCR on the multiplex PCR reads. This sample has fewer than 650,000 distinct CDR3 sequences; approximately 13% occur once, and the top ten carry about 5.8%. The specimen was blood. The receptor set was obtained from a woman in her twenties or thirties with Graves' hyperthyroidism that later progressed to Graves' ophthalmopathy. The CDR3 runs from the conserved cysteine through the conserved F or W. D genes are given only for firm matches. A clone size is listed for some rows: how often the clone was seen (once, few, many), or a class if it is expanded.

v_gene	d_gene	j_gene	abundance	CDR3aa	CDR3nt
TRBV11-3	-	TRBJ2-6	many	CASSLHSSGANVLTF	TGTGCCAGCAGCTTACATAGCTCTGGGGCCAACGTCCTGACTTTC
TRBV30	-	TRBJ1-4	many	CAWKKATNEKLFF	TGTGCCTGGAAGAAGGCAACTAATGAAAAACTGTTTTTT
TRBV2	-	TRBJ1-1	many	CASSERTVMNTEAFF	TGTGCCAGCAGTGAAAGGACAGTCATGAACACTGAAGCTTTCTTT
TRBV28	TRBD2	TRBJ2-1	many	CASKRSGLAGGGKGEQFF	TGTGCCAGCAAACGATCGGGACTAGCGGGAGGAGGAAAGGGTGAGCAGTTCTTC
TRBV20-1	-	TRBJ2-7	many	CSCPGVTDYEQYF	TGCAGCTGTCCGGGGGTTACGGATTACGAGCAGTACTTC
TRBV11-2	-	TRBJ1-3	many	CASSPGSILSGNTIYF	TGTGCCAGCAGCCCCGGGTCTATCCTCTCTGGAAACACCATATATTTT
TRBV12-3/TRBV12-4	-	TRBJ1-5	many	CASSLRDKEGGIYQPQHF	TGTGCCAGCAGTTTGCGGGACAAAGAAGGGGGGATTTATCAGCCCCAGCATTTT
TRBV20-1	TRBD1	TRBJ1-1	many	CSAIYSGTANTEAFF	TGCAGTGCTATCTACTCAGGGACAGCGAACACTGAAGCTTTCTTT
TRBV2	TRBD2	TRBJ2-3	many	CASTGLARTGTSTDTQYF	TGTGCCAGCACGGGACTAGCGAGAACCGGTACAAGCACAGATACGCAGTATTTT
TRBV29-1	TRBD2	TRBJ2-7	-	CSALTSGSYEQYF	TGCAGCGCCCTGACTAGCGGGAGCTACGAGCAGTACTTC
TRBV27	TRBD1	TRBJ2-7	-	CASSQNRGTEQYF	TGTGCCAGCAGCCAAAACAGGGGCACCGAGCAGTACTTC
TRBV19	-	TRBJ1-1	many	CARERRNTEAFF	TGTGCCAGGGAGAGAAGGAACACTGAAGCTTTCTTT
TRBV6-2/TRBV6-3	TRBD2	TRBJ2-1	-	CASSSPGAGGPDEQFF	TGTGCCAGCAGTTCCCCCGGAGCGGGAGGGCCCGATGAGCAGTTCTTC